The 13 T cell receptor beta chains below all came from one sample that was sequenced in a study of cytomegalovirus exposure and HLA in healthy donors. The study ran its PCR with 60 Vbeta and 13 Jbeta primers. Measured with immunoSEQ multiplex PCR; TCRdb has only the in-frame clones, and not every one. The data show around 110,000 clones, around 10% seen once. Material for sequencing was PBMCs. The origin of the receptors is a man aged 30-40 years in good health and CMV-seronegative.

This clone was counted between two and nine times. The gene calls are TRBV11-2 and TRBJ1-1; D uncertain. Germline V gene data show CDR1 as SGHAT and CDR2 as FQNNGV. Trimming cost V 0 bases and J 6 bases, with 11 bases left between them. The CDR3 has 14 residues. The CDR3 spells CASSLETGISEAFF. For the CDR3, the DNA is TGTGCCAGCAGCTTAGAAACGGGGATTTCTGAAGCTTTCTTT. The whole variable domain, remainder taken from reference TRBV11-2 and TRBJ1-1, is EAGVAQSPRYKIIEKRQSVAFWCNPISGHATLYWYQQILGQGPKLLIQFQNNGVVDDSQLPKDRFSAERLKGVDSTLKIQPAKLEDSAVYLCASSLETGISEAFFGQGTRLTVV.

This rearrangement joins TRBV5-1 to TRBJ2-1, with 13 bases fitting TRBD2. V shed 3 bases and J 0 bases; nucleotides not matched to a gene: 9. The CDR3 totals 19 residues. CDR1 is SGHRS and CDR2 is YFSETQ in the germline V gene. CDR3 amino acids: CASSSPGLAGTSSYNEQFF. The CDR3 coding sequence is TGCGCCAGCAGCTCCCCGGGACTAGCGGGAACAAGCTCCTACAATGAGCAGTTCTTC.

The chain links TRBV7-3 to TRBJ1-1; TRBD1 matches 8 bases. The CDR3 sequence is 14 residues long. Germline CDR1 and CDR2: SGHTA and FQGTGA. V dropped 2 bases and J dropped 2; count of bases not matched to a gene: 1. The CDR3 loop is CASSLGQGNTEAFF. As DNA, the CDR3 is TGTGCCAGCAGCTTAGGACAGGGCAACACTGAAGCTTTCTTT.

The chain joins TRBV19 to TRBJ1-6, with TRBD1 matching over 7 bases. V lost 3 bases to trimming and J lost 10 bases; unmatched junction nucleotides: 9. From germline, CDR1 is LNHDA and CDR2 SQIVND (reference sequence). The CDR3 has 15 amino acids. CDR3 amino acids: CASSIGGQLDSPLHF. The CDR3 DNA follows: TGTGCCAGTAGTATTGGGGGACAGTTGGACTCACCCCTCCACTTT.

This clone showed up just a few times. The J gene is TRBJ1-2, the V gene TRBV6-1; no definite D call. Germline values: CDR1 MNHNS, CDR2 SASEGT. Trimming removed 7 bases from V and 4 bases from J, with 13 bases in between. This CDR3 comprises 13 residues. Here the CDR3 reads CASMGGSSYGYTF. The CDR3 DNA is TGTGCCAGCATGGGAGGATCATCCTATGGCTACACCTTC.

The table lists this clone with a few counts. J is TRBJ1-2 and V is TRBV7-2; D not resolved. Per germline, CDR1 SGHTA and CDR2 FQGNSA. The ends were cut back, 6 bases at V and 8 bases at J, with 10 bases in the middle. This CDR3 has 11 residues. The DNA for the CDR3 is TGTGCCAGCAGTTCTAGTTGGGGCTACACCTTC. Residues: CASSSSWGYTF.

This rearrangement joins TRBV10-3 to TRBJ2-5; D gene uncertain. Germline CDR1 and CDR2: ENHRY and SYGVKD. V was shortened by 4 bases and J by 1 base, with 7 bases between the two germline ends. The CDR3 consists of 13 residues. The CDR3: CAISVHTQETQYF. CDR3 sequence (DNA): TGTGCCATCAGTGTTCACACCCAAGAGACCCAGTACTTC.

This clone was detected only a few times. V and J are TRBV5-1 and TRBJ2-7, with TRBD2 matching over 8 bases. CDR3 length equals 15 residues. Germline V lookup: CDR1 SGHRS, CDR2 YFSETQ. V gave up 4 bases and J gave up 3 bases; unmatched junction bases: 9. This CDR3 reads CASSVTGTRIYEQYF. CDR3 bases: TGCGCCAGCAGCGTTACCGGGACTAGGATCTACGAGCAGTACTTC. Filled out from reference TRBV5-1 and TRBJ2-7, the complete variable domain reads KAGVTQTPRYLIKTRGQQVTLSCSPISGHRSVSWYQQTPGQGLQFLFEYFSETQRNKGNFPGRFSGRQFSNSRSEMNVSTLELGDSALYLCASSVTGTRIYEQYFGPGTRLTVT.

The chain employs TRBV7-2 and TRBJ2-3; D perhaps matches TRBD2 (5 bases). Trimming left V 5 bases short and J 0 bases short, with 15 bases between. Germline values: CDR1 SGHTA, CDR2 FQGNSA. This CDR3 region has 16 residues. CDR3 sequence reads: CASSQREGSSTDTQYF. In DNA, the CDR3 is TGTGCCAGCAGCCAACGCGAGGGCTCTAGCACAGATACGCAGTATTTT.

This clone has more than one count but fewer than ten. This rearrangement joins TRBV5-1 to TRBJ1-2; no clear D. Trimming cost V 4 bases and J 2 bases, with 6 bases left between them. The CDR3 is made up of 12 amino acids. In germline, CDR1 is SGHRS, CDR2 YFSETQ. Here the CDR3 DNA reads TGCGCCAGCAGCCCGGAGAACTATGGCTACACCTTC. This encodes CASSPENYGYTF.

This clone occurred once. The genes are TRBV7-9 and TRBJ2-2; 7 nucleotides agree with TRBD1. Germline assignment: CDR1 SEHNR and CDR2 FQNEAQ (reference sequence). The CDR3 totals 16 residues. After removal of 2 bases from V and 0 bases from J, the junction contained 3 bases not matched to a gene. This chain's CDR3 is CASSLSGTANTGELFF. The CDR3 nucleotides are TGTGCCAGCAGCTTATCCGGGACAGCGAACACCGGGGAGCTGTTTTTT.

In this sample, this clone turned up a few times. V usage is TRBV2 and J usage is TRBJ2-7; D may be TRBD2 (6 bases). Germline loops: CDR1 SNHLY, CDR2 FYNNEI. V was clipped by 6 bases and J by 4 bases, with 10 bases between them. The CDR3 length is 12 residues. The DNA for the CDR3 is TGTGCCAGCAGGAATGCGGGGTACGAGCAGTACTTC. It translates to CASRNAGYEQYF. Filled out from reference TRBV2 and TRBJ2-7, the complete variable domain reads EPEVTQTPSHQVTQMGQEVILRCVPISNHLYFYWYRQILGQKVEFLVSFYNNEISEKSEIFDDQFSVERPDGSNFTLKIRSTKLEDSAMYFCASRNAGYEQYFGPGTRLTVT.

The genes are TRBV9 and TRBJ1-4; 9 nucleotides match TRBD1. With 4 bases clipped from V and 8 bases from J, the junction kept 9 bases outside the gene matches. The CDR3 has 15 residues. CDR1 is SGDLS and CDR2 is YYNGEE in the germline V gene. The CDR3 DNA sequence: TGTGCCAGCAGCCAACAGGGGGCGCGGGAGGAAAAACTGTTTTTT. Translating gives CASSQQGAREEKLFF.